Listed here are 25 T cell receptor beta chains from one sample, sequenced in a study of blood T cell repertoires in COVID-19. The assay was immunoSEQ multiplex PCR, and TCRdb's table has in-frame clones only and misses some. Of about 120,000 clones in the sample, over 70% were seen once. Sequencing was performed on peripheral blood. Receptor source: a woman in her seventies with acute or convalescent COVID-19.

The gene calls are TRBV5-6 and TRBJ2-2, with 9 bases matching TRBD1. Trimming at V came to 4 bases and at J to 4 bases, leaving 8 bases not matched to a gene. Germline CDR1 SGHDT, CDR2 YYEEEE. The CDR3 runs 16 residues. The CDR3: CASSQPGQGATGELFF. The CDR3 DNA is TGTGCCAGCAGCCAGCCGGGACAGGGCGCCACCGGGGAGCTGTTTTTT.

The rearrangement joins TRBV6-5 to TRBJ1-6; D possibly corresponds to TRBD1 (5 bases). Germline V gives CDR1 MNHEY, CDR2 SVGAGI. This CDR3 has 13 residues. V was cut by 8 bases and J by 9 bases, with 14 bases left in between. CDR3 nucleotide sequence: TGTGCCAGCCGAAGAATAGGGGTTTCACCCCTCCACTTT. This codes for CASRRIGVSPLHF.

This clone was seen only once. The chain uses TRBV5-1 and TRBJ2-7; 12 nucleotides align to TRBD2. The CDR3 is 16 residues long. From germline, CDR1 is SGHRS and CDR2 YFSETQ. The J segment lost 6 bases and the V segment lost 4 bases, leaving 11 bases of the junction unmatched. The CDR3 DNA is TGCGCCAGCAGCCCCAGGACTAGCGGGGCCGGCGTCGAGCAGTACTTC. It is translated as CASSPRTSGAGVEQYF.

V and J are TRBV6-5 and TRBJ2-3, with D possibly called TRBD1 or TRBD2 (6 bases each). CDR1 MNHEY and CDR2 SVGAGI come from the germline V gene. The CDR3 loop spans 15 amino acids. With 4 bases removed from V and 1 base from J, the gap between germline ends came to 12 bases. CDR3 sequence: CASSSSGAGTDTQYF. The CDR3 DNA reads TGTGCCAGCAGTTCCTCGGGGGCGGGCACAGATACGCAGTATTTT.

The V and J genes are TRBV9 and TRBJ2-2, with a tentative D call TRBD2 (5 bases). Deletions cut 0 bases from V and 7 bases from J, with 10 bases between. CDR3 length: 14 amino acids. Germline assignment: CDR1 SGDLS and CDR2 YYNGEE. The CDR3 here is CASSVEGGGGELFF. The CDR3 DNA sequence: TGTGCCAGCAGCGTAGAAGGAGGTGGCGGGGAGCTGTTTTTT.

The V and J genes are TRBV7-6 and TRBJ1-6; perhaps TRBD1 as D (6 bases). Germline values: CDR1 SGHVS, CDR2 FNYEAQ. The CDR3 length is 16 residues. The V gene lost 3 bases and the J gene lost 4 bases, with 13 bases spanning the gap. CDR3 in amino acids: CASSFRTVRYNSPLHF. The CDR3 DNA follows: TGTGCCAGCAGCTTCCGGACAGTGAGATATAATTCACCCCTCCACTTT.

This chain connects TRBV4-1 to TRBJ1-6; D possibly corresponds to TRBD1 (5 bases). CDR3 length equals 16 residues. V shed 2 bases and J shed 9 bases, with 17 bases lying between them. Germline V CDR1 and CDR2: MGHRA, YSYEKL. The CDR3 DNA reads as TGCGCCAGCAGCCAACCCGGGGGGGAGCTTGGTTCACCCCTCCACTTT. Amino acids: CASSQPGGELGSPLHF.

The chain recombines TRBV7-9 with TRBJ2-7; 7 nucleotides match TRBD1. Germline-derived CDR1 and CDR2 are SEHNR and FQNEAQ (reference sequence). V shed 6 bases and J 3 bases; nucleotides not matched to a gene: 2. The CDR3 runs to 12 residues. This chain's CDR3 is CASRGDSYEQYF. DNA of the CDR3: TGTGCCAGCAGAGGGGACAGCTACGAGCAGTACTTC.

This chain uses TRBV7-9 with TRBJ1-1, with 9 bases identical to TRBD1. CDR3 size: 14 residues. The V and J ends lost 5 bases and 5 bases, in that order; junction bases with no gene match: 6. Germline V gene sequence: CDR1 SEHNR, CDR2 FQNEAQ (reference sequence). This chain's CDR3 is CASSPRTGVTEAFF. CDR3 DNA: TGTGCCAGCAGCCCACGGACAGGGGTTACTGAAGCTTTCTTT.

The chain links TRBV27 to TRBJ2-7; the match to TRBD2 covers 10 bases. CDR1 and CDR2 from the germline V gene are MNHEY and SMNVEV (reference sequence). The V segment lost 5 bases and the J segment 5 bases; nucleotides outside the gene matches: 9. The CDR3 sequence is 15 residues long. The CDR3 loop is CASSTYSGGLDEQYF. CDR3 DNA: TGTGCCAGCAGTACCTATAGCGGGGGGTTGGACGAGCAGTACTTC.

The chain recombines TRBV2 with TRBJ2-3, with TRBD2 as a possible D gene (7 bases). Germline V gives CDR1 SNHLY, CDR2 FYNNEI. This CDR3 has 17 amino acids. Trimming removed 7 bases at V and 0 bases at J, with 20 bases between. DNA for the CDR3: TGTGCCAGCACCGCCCCTCGGGGGGCGGGGAGCACAGATACGCAGTATTTT. Protein sequence: CASTAPRGAGSTDTQYF. The entire variable domain, with the rest obtained from reference TRBV2 and TRBJ2-3, is as follows: EPEVTQTPSHQVTQMGQEVILRCVPISNHLYFYWYRQILGQKVEFLVSFYNNEISEKSEIFDDQFSVERPDGSNFTLKIRSTKLEDSAMYFCASTAPRGAGSTDTQYFGPGTRLTVL.

J is TRBJ1-4 and V is TRBV28; TRBD1 matches at 9 bases. J was trimmed by 8 bases and V by 4 bases; bases with no gene match: 8. From germline, CDR1 is MDHEN and CDR2 SYDVKM. This CDR3 contains 15 residues. The CDR3: CASSSRQGVEEKLFF. CDR3 coding DNA: TGTGCCAGCAGTTCCAGACAGGGGGTCGAGGAAAAACTGTTTTTT.

The gene calls are TRBV5-4 and TRBJ2-7, with D maybe TRBD1 (6 bases). CDR1 is SGHNT and CDR2 is YYREEE in the germline V gene (reference sequence). Trimming stripped 5 bases from V and 2 bases from J, with 14 bases between. The CDR3 consists of 14 residues. The DNA of the CDR3 is TGTGCCAGCAGTGCCATGGGGGCCGCCTACGAGCAGTACTTC. Protein product: CASSAMGAAYEQYF.

This clone was seen just once. The genes are TRBV5-4 and TRBJ1-2; TRBD1 matches at 9 bases. The germline V gene encodes CDR1 SGHNT and CDR2 YYREEE (reference sequence). Trimming cost V 3 bases and J 2 bases; bases outside gene matches: 5. The CDR3 consists of 15 residues. CDR3 region: CASSSRQGGNYGYTF. In DNA, the CDR3 is TGTGCCAGCAGCTCTAGACAGGGGGGAAACTATGGCTACACCTTC.

The chain employs TRBV19 and TRBJ2-1; 9 nucleotides agree with TRBD2. J gave up 15 bases and V 5 bases, and 17 bases lay outside the gene matches. The germline V gene has CDR1 LNHDA and CDR2 SQIVND (reference sequence). CDR3 size: 15 residues. This CDR3 reads CASSPIRSGGPPPFF. Here the CDR3 DNA reads TGTGCCAGTAGTCCCATTCGCAGCGGGGGGCCACCGCCGTTCTTC.

The CDR3 protein is CASIRQGYNSPLHF. For the CDR3, the DNA is TGTGCCAGCATTAGACAGGGCTATAATTCACCCCTCCACTTT. The genes are TRBV6-5 and TRBJ1-6, with 7 nucleotides matching TRBD1. The CDR3 is 14 residues long. From germline, CDR1 is MNHEY and CDR2 SVGAGI. V lost 7 bases, J lost 3 bases, and 3 bases stayed unmatched.

The chain links TRBV21-1 to TRBJ2-7; the table's D call, TRBD2, has no DNA check behind it. TRBV21-1 is classified as a pseudogene. The CDR3 runs 15 residues. The CDR3 loop is CASSKKNGLSYEQYF. The DNA for the CDR3 is TGTGCCAGCAGTAAAAAGAATGGACTCTCCTACGAGCAGTACTTC.

This sequence joins TRBV6-5 and TRBJ1-2; D call uncertain. The CDR3 runs 15 residues. Germline-derived CDR1 and CDR2 are MNHEY and SVGAGI. V lost 0 bases to trimming and J lost 6 bases, with 14 bases between them. CDR3 loop: CASSYSLGSKDGYTF. CDR3 DNA: TGTGCCAGCAGTTACTCGTTAGGGAGTAAGGATGGCTACACCTTC.

The chain links TRBV6-5 to TRBJ1-2; D is ambiguous. This CDR3 spans 13 amino acids. Germline CDR1 MNHEY, CDR2 SVGAGI. Between the trimmed V and J ends, which lost 6 bases and 1 base, there was a span of 9 bases. The CDR3 loop is CASSAEGNYGYTF. Here the CDR3 DNA reads TGTGCCAGCAGCGCAGAGGGTAACTATGGCTACACCTTC.

The V call is TRBV5-1, the J call TRBJ1-2, with unresolved D. The germline CDR1 and CDR2 sequences are SGHRS and YFSETQ. CDR3 length: 17 residues. With 1 base removed from V and 8 bases from J, the gap between germline ends came to 24 bases. CDR3 amino acids: CASSLPTRDRAQSGYTF. In DNA form, the CDR3 reads TGCGCCAGCAGCTTGCCCACACGGGATCGAGCCCAATCAGGCTACACCTTC.

The count of this clone is one. The gene calls are TRBV6-5 and TRBJ2-3, with 7 bases lining up with TRBD1. V shed 5 bases, J shed 4 bases, and the junction held 9 bases outside the gene matches. In germline, CDR1 is MNHEY, CDR2 SVGAGI. There are 15 residues in the CDR3. The CDR3 nucleotides are TGTGCCAGCAGTAGACAGGGTATTCGGGCAGATACGCAGTATTTT. It codes for CASSRQGIRADTQYF.

J is TRBJ2-2 and V is TRBV28; a weak D match, TRBD1 (5 bases). CDR1 MDHEN and CDR2 SYDVKM come from the germline V gene. Trimming pared 6 bases from V and 1 base from J, leaving 6 bases between. The CDR3 runs to 13 residues. The CDR3 DNA is TGTGCCAGCAGAGGGGTGAACACCGGGGAGCTGTTTTTT. Its protein product is CASRGVNTGELFF.

V gene TRBV29-1 combines with J gene TRBJ2-5, with unresolved D. V lost 4 bases and J lost 2, with 5 bases in between. CDR1 and CDR2 from the germline V gene are SQVTM and ANQGSEA. This CDR3 region has 11 residues. The CDR3 here is CSVASQETQYF. The CDR3, as DNA: TGCAGCGTTGCTTCTCAAGAGACCCAGTACTTC.

The gene calls are TRBV10-1 and TRBJ2-1, with 7 bases matching TRBD2. The germline CDR1 and CDR2 sequences are WNHNN and SYGVQD (reference sequence). CDR3 length equals 15 residues. J lost 4 bases, V lost 8 bases, and 11 bases had no gene match. CDR3 sequence: CASYRMGGGYNEQFF. CDR3 coding DNA: TGCGCCAGCTACCGTATGGGGGGGGGATACAATGAGCAGTTCTTC.

To note about this clone: Other DNA sequences in this sample translate to the same CDR3. V usage is TRBV18 and J usage is TRBJ1-1, with 9 bases fitting TRBD1. In germline, CDR1 is KGHSH, CDR2 LQKENI. This CDR3 is built from 14 residues. V was pared by 6 bases and J by 2 bases, with 4 bases of the junction left unmatched. The CDR3 protein is CASSPGQGNTEAFF. CDR3 in DNA: TGTGCCAGCTCCCCGGGACAGGGAAACACTGAAGCTTTCTTT.